This TCR beta chain was retrieved from a study of relationships among human T cell subsets. Overall study findings and caveats: Substantial CDR3 sharing among Th1, Th2 and regulatory cells suggested stochastic fate choice.

This clonotype has a handful of counts. Its antigen is not identified. CDR3 length: 13 amino acids. With 3 bases removed from V and 5 bases from J, the gap between germline ends came to 10 bases. Bead selections for CD25, CD56 and CD294 left a flow-through collected as Th1 cells. TCR alpha and beta CDR3s were amplified from mRNA by semiquantitative ARM-PCR. Exponential amplification used communal superprimers after tagged nested gene-specific primers in ARM-PCR. First-round products served as template after exonuclease removal of nested primers. In TCRdb, the multiplex PCR reads were re-called with MiXCR into one record per CDR3 protein. The sample has fewer than 15,000 distinct CDR3 sequences, approximately 64% seen once; the top ten hold 30%.

The source of this sequence is a man aged 40-55 years in good health. The rearrangement uses TRBV23-1 and TRBJ1-1, with D possibly TRBD1 on 5 matching bases. TRBV23-1 is an ORF; its function is uncertain. The sample taken for sequencing was CD4+ Th1 cells sorted from blood. CDR3 amino acids: CASSHPWGTEAFF. CDR3 in DNA: TGCGCCAGCAGTCATCCGTGGGGGACTGAAGCTTTCTTT.